The rows below give T cell receptor beta chains drawn from one sample of a study of blood T cell repertoires in COVID-19. Repertoires were generated with immunoSEQ multiplex PCR, while TCRdb's copy carries only in-frame clones and drops some. The sample records about 160,000 clones, roughly 87% being singletons. The specimen was peripheral blood. The receptors come from a woman aged 55 to 70 with active or convalescent COVID-19. CDR3s include the opening cysteine and the closing phenylalanine or tryptophan. A D gene is named only where the DNA matches it firmly. Size is omitted from some rows. Given values are once, few, many or a class for expanded clones.

clone_size: NA
d_call: NA
v_call: TRBV7-2
j_call: TRBJ2-5
cdr3_nt: TGTGCCAGCAGCTTACAGACGGGGAGGAGCCAAGAGACCCAGTACTTC
cdr3_aa: CASSLQTGRSQETQYF

clone_size: NA
d_call: NA
v_call: TRBV5-1
j_call: TRBJ2-3
cdr3_nt: TGCGCCAGCAAGGAGGGTTGGGGCACAGATACGCAGTATTTT
cdr3_aa: CASKEGWGTDTQYF

clone_size: once
d_call: NA
v_call: TRBV5-1
j_call: TRBJ2-5
cdr3_nt: TGCGCCAGCAATTTCGAGGGGGAAGAGACCCAGTACTTC
cdr3_aa: CASNFEGEETQYF

clone_size: few
d_call: NA
v_call: TRBV6-6
j_call: TRBJ1-5
cdr3_nt: TGTGCCAGCAGTTCTAGCCTTAATAGCAATCAGCCCCAGCATTTT
cdr3_aa: CASSSSLNSNQPQHF

clone_size: NA
d_call: NA
v_call: TRBV10-3
j_call: TRBJ1-5
cdr3_nt: TGTGCCATCAGTGAGTCTTTATCTGTGGCTCAGCCCCAGCATTTT
cdr3_aa: CAISESLSVAQPQHF

clone_size: NA
d_call: NA
v_call: TRBV11-2
j_call: TRBJ2-3
cdr3_nt: TGTGCCAGCACACTCGAGGGCCATACGCAGTATTTT
cdr3_aa: CASTLEGHTQYF

clone_size: NA
d_call: TRBD1
v_call: TRBV19
j_call: TRBJ2-3
cdr3_nt: TGTGCCAGTAGCGCTCAGGGGGTGGTAGATACGCAGTATTTT
cdr3_aa: CASSAQGVVDTQYF

clone_size: NA
d_call: TRBD1
v_call: TRBV6-5
j_call: TRBJ1-2
cdr3_nt: TGTGCCAGCAGTTCCACAGGGGGCTCTGGTGGCTACACCTTC
cdr3_aa: CASSSTGGSGGYTF

clone_size: NA
d_call: NA
v_call: TRBV3-1/TRBV3-2
j_call: TRBJ1-4
cdr3_nt: TGTGCCAGCAGCCTGCGCAGGGAGGCCGATGAAAAACTGTTTTTT
cdr3_aa: CASSLRREADEKLFF

clone_size: NA
d_call: NA
v_call: TRBV18
j_call: TRBJ1-4
cdr3_nt: TGTGCCAGCTCCCACGCCTCAACCGGTGAAAAACTGTTTTTT
cdr3_aa: CASSHASTGEKLFF

clone_size: NA
d_call: NA
v_call: TRBV5-1
j_call: TRBJ2-5
cdr3_nt: TGCGCCAGCAGCTTGGCTAGCCGGGCGGGAGAGACCCAGTACTTC
cdr3_aa: CASSLASRAGETQYF

clone_size: NA
d_call: NA
v_call: TRBV10-2
j_call: TRBJ2-3
cdr3_nt: TGCGCCAGCAGTGAGTTTCTAGCTGCAGATACGCAGTATTTT
cdr3_aa: CASSEFLAADTQYF

clone_size: NA
d_call: TRBD1
v_call: TRBV30
j_call: TRBJ2-7
cdr3_nt: TGTGCCTGGAAGTTAGCGGACAGGGGCAACGAGCAGTACTTC
cdr3_aa: CAWKLADRGNEQYF

clone_size: NA
d_call: TRBD2
v_call: TRBV4-3
j_call: TRBJ2-5
cdr3_nt: TGCGCCAGCAGCCAAGACTCGGGGGGGCAAGAGACCCAGTACTTC
cdr3_aa: CASSQDSGGQETQYF

clone_size: NA
d_call: NA
v_call: TRBV19
j_call: TRBJ1-1
cdr3_nt: TGTGCCAGTAGTAACGCATATGTGCTGGGGGGCACTGAAGCTTTCTTT
cdr3_aa: CASSNAYVLGGTEAFF

clone_size: NA
d_call: NA
v_call: TRBV7-9
j_call: TRBJ1-1
cdr3_nt: TGTGCCAGCAGCATCTCGACAGCCTCGGGTGAAGCTTTCTTT
cdr3_aa: CASSISTASGEAFF

clone_size: once
d_call: TRBD1
v_call: TRBV5-6
j_call: TRBJ2-7
cdr3_nt: TGTGCCAGCAGCTTCTTACCCGTAGTGGACAGGGGGTCTGGCGAGCAGTACTTC
cdr3_aa: CASSFLPVVDRGSGEQYF

clone_size: NA
d_call: NA
v_call: TRBV6-5
j_call: TRBJ1-4
cdr3_nt: TGTGCCAGCAGTTCCCCAGGGAATAGTAATGAAAAACTGTTTTTT
cdr3_aa: CASSSPGNSNEKLFF

clone_size: few
d_call: NA
v_call: TRBV7-2
j_call: TRBJ2-1
cdr3_nt: TGTGCCAGCAGCCCGGGACACGGAGGAGTCAATGAGCAGTTCTTC
cdr3_aa: CASSPGHGGVNEQFF

clone_size: NA
d_call: TRBD2
v_call: TRBV30
j_call: TRBJ2-3
cdr3_nt: TGTGCCTGGAGTCGAGGCCTAGCGGGGGCTACAGATACGCAGTATTTT
cdr3_aa: CAWSRGLAGATDTQYF

clone_size: NA
d_call: TRBD2
v_call: TRBV2
j_call: TRBJ2-2
cdr3_nt: TGTGCCAGCAAAGGAAGCGGGGGCCGTGGTACCGGGGAGCTGTTTTTT
cdr3_aa: CASKGSGGRGTGELFF

clone_size: NA
d_call: TRBD1
v_call: TRBV6-1
j_call: TRBJ1-5
cdr3_nt: TGTGCCAGCAGTGAAGCTTCAGGGGGCTATCAGCCCCAGCATTTT
cdr3_aa: CASSEASGGYQPQHF

clone_size: NA
d_call: NA
v_call: TRBV7-9
j_call: TRBJ1-5
cdr3_nt: TGTGCCAGCAGCGTCCCCGGGAACAATCAGCCCCAGCATTTT
cdr3_aa: CASSVPGNNQPQHF

clone_size: NA
d_call: TRBD2
v_call: TRBV28
j_call: TRBJ2-7
cdr3_nt: TGTGCCAGCAGTTTTCGGGAGGGGGGCGAGCAGTACTTC
cdr3_aa: CASSFREGGEQYF

clone_size: NA
d_call: TRBD2
v_call: TRBV30
j_call: TRBJ2-7
cdr3_nt: TGTGCCTGGAGTTCCGGGGGGGCGCCCTACGAGCAGTACTTC
cdr3_aa: CAWSSGGAPYEQYF

clone_size: NA
d_call: NA
v_call: TRBV5-1
j_call: TRBJ1-1
cdr3_nt: TGCGCCAGCAGCCGCCTCAGGGTCTTGGACACTGAAGCTTTCTTT
cdr3_aa: CASSRLRVLDTEAFF

clone_size: NA
d_call: NA
v_call: TRBV7-2
j_call: TRBJ2-5
cdr3_nt: TGTGCCAGCAGCTTAGTTGGACAATTGATAGAGACCCAGTACTTC
cdr3_aa: CASSLVGQLIETQYF

clone_size: NA
d_call: NA
v_call: TRBV6-2/TRBV6-3
j_call: TRBJ2-7
cdr3_nt: TGTGCCAGCAGTTATCAGGACTCCTACGAGCAGTACTTC
cdr3_aa: CASSYQDSYEQYF

clone_size: NA
d_call: NA
v_call: TRBV7-3
j_call: TRBJ1-1
cdr3_nt: TGTGCCAGCAGCTTATATTTGAACACTGAAGCTTTCTTT
cdr3_aa: CASSLYLNTEAFF

clone_size: NA
d_call: TRBD1
v_call: TRBV18
j_call: TRBJ2-7
cdr3_nt: TGTGCCAGCTCACCTTTTGAGACAGGGGGCAATCATCCGTACGAGCAGTACTTC
cdr3_aa: CASSPFETGGNHPYEQYF

clone_size: NA
d_call: NA
v_call: TRBV4-1
j_call: TRBJ2-7
cdr3_nt: TGCGCCAGCAGCCAGGACCCGGGACTTACCTACGAGCAGTACTTC
cdr3_aa: CASSQDPGLTYEQYF

clone_size: once
d_call: NA
v_call: TRBV4-3
j_call: TRBJ2-6
cdr3_nt: TGCGCCAGCAGCCAAGAATCGGGCTCTGGGGCCAACGTCCTGACTTTC
cdr3_aa: CASSQESGSGANVLTF

clone_size: NA
d_call: TRBD1
v_call: TRBV6-5
j_call: TRBJ1-3
cdr3_nt: TGTGCCAGCAGTCCCCACAGGGGAGGAAACACCATATATTTT
cdr3_aa: CASSPHRGGNTIYF

clone_size: NA
d_call: NA
v_call: TRBV3-1/TRBV3-2
j_call: TRBJ1-6
cdr3_nt: TGTGCCAGCAGCCAACTAAATAATTCACCCCTCCACTTT
cdr3_aa: CASSQLNNSPLHF

clone_size: NA
d_call: NA
v_call: TRBV19
j_call: TRBJ1-2
cdr3_nt: TGTGCCAGTAGTATTTCAGGGGACGAAGCGTCTTGGTATGGCTACACCTTC
cdr3_aa: CASSISGDEASWYGYTF

clone_size: NA
d_call: NA
v_call: TRBV6-2/TRBV6-3
j_call: TRBJ2-3
cdr3_nt: TGTGCCAGCAGTTACGAGAGCGGGTACACAGATACGCAGTATTTT
cdr3_aa: CASSYESGYTDTQYF

clone_size: NA
d_call: TRBD1
v_call: TRBV5-8
j_call: TRBJ2-3
cdr3_nt: TGTGCCAGCAACTTTCCACAGGGGCCAGATACGCAGTATTTT
cdr3_aa: CASNFPQGPDTQYF

clone_size: NA
d_call: NA
v_call: TRBV6-5
j_call: TRBJ1-2
cdr3_nt: TGTGCCAGCAGCCAGGGACTACTTTATGGCTACACCTTC
cdr3_aa: CASSQGLLYGYTF

clone_size: NA
d_call: NA
v_call: TRBV5-1
j_call: TRBJ1-4
cdr3_nt: TGCGCCAGCAGCTTGTCTCCACAGGAGTTAACAACTAATGAAAAACTGTTTTTT
cdr3_aa: CASSLSPQELTTNEKLFF

clone_size: NA
d_call: NA
v_call: TRBV3-1/TRBV3-2
j_call: TRBJ1-2
cdr3_nt: TGTGCCAGCAGCCCCCAGGGGCCCTATGGCTACACCTTC
cdr3_aa: CASSPQGPYGYTF

clone_size: few
d_call: TRBD1
v_call: TRBV7-2
j_call: TRBJ2-7
cdr3_nt: TGTGCCAGCAGCCCTGGGACAGCTAGCCTATCCTACGAGCAGTACTTC
cdr3_aa: CASSPGTASLSYEQYF

clone_size: NA
d_call: NA
v_call: TRBV9
j_call: TRBJ2-1
cdr3_nt: TGTGCCAGCGGGGAGGCTGTGAACAATGAGCAGTTCTTC
cdr3_aa: CASGEAVNNEQFF

clone_size: NA
d_call: NA
v_call: TRBV3-1/TRBV3-2
j_call: TRBJ1-1
cdr3_nt: TGTGCCAGCAGCCCGTCGGACAGTTCGAACACTGAAGCTTTCTTT
cdr3_aa: CASSPSDSSNTEAFF

clone_size: NA
d_call: TRBD1
v_call: TRBV18
j_call: TRBJ2-5
cdr3_nt: TGTGCCAGCTCACTGGGGACAGGGGAAGAGACCCAGTACTTC
cdr3_aa: CASSLGTGEETQYF

clone_size: NA
d_call: NA
v_call: TRBV3-1/TRBV3-2
j_call: TRBJ1-1
cdr3_nt: TGTGCCAGCAGCCAAGAGCCCCTTGGCTTCGCTTTCTTT
cdr3_aa: CASSQEPLGFAFF

clone_size: NA
d_call: NA
v_call: TRBV18
j_call: TRBJ2-7
cdr3_nt: TGTGCCAGCTCATCATCCGAGAGACAGCCCTACGAGCAGTACTTC
cdr3_aa: CASSSSERQPYEQYF

clone_size: NA
d_call: TRBD1
v_call: TRBV19
j_call: TRBJ1-5
cdr3_nt: TGTGCCAGTAGTATGGGCGGGACAGGGATGGGCAATCAGCCCCAGCATTTT
cdr3_aa: CASSMGGTGMGNQPQHF

clone_size: NA
d_call: NA
v_call: TRBV7-8
j_call: TRBJ2-3
cdr3_nt: TGTGCCAGCAGCTTAGCGATCAGGGGTAGTGCCCCCACAGATACGCAGTATTTT
cdr3_aa: CASSLAIRGSAPTDTQYF

clone_size: NA
d_call: TRBD1
v_call: TRBV19
j_call: TRBJ1-2
cdr3_nt: TGTGCCAGTAGTACCCGGGACAGGGTGAGTGGCTACACCTTC
cdr3_aa: CASSTRDRVSGYTF

clone_size: NA
d_call: NA
v_call: TRBV2
j_call: TRBJ1-5
cdr3_nt: TGTGCCAGCAGTGAAGATGGCGGATATAGCAATCAGCCCCAGCATTTT
cdr3_aa: CASSEDGGYSNQPQHF

clone_size: NA
d_call: TRBD1
v_call: TRBV7-9
j_call: TRBJ1-2
cdr3_nt: TGTGCCAGCAGCCTATTTTCAGGGGGCGACTATGGCTACACCTTC
cdr3_aa: CASSLFSGGDYGYTF

clone_size: NA
d_call: TRBD2
v_call: TRBV6-2/TRBV6-3
j_call: TRBJ2-7
cdr3_nt: TGTGCCAGCAGCTCCGGGACTAGCGGGGCATACGAGCAGTACTTC
cdr3_aa: CASSSGTSGAYEQYF

clone_size: NA
d_call: NA
v_call: TRBV19
j_call: TRBJ1-5
cdr3_nt: TGTGCCAGTAGTATAGGCGGGGTTAGCAATCAGCCCCAGCATTTT
cdr3_aa: CASSIGGVSNQPQHF

clone_size: NA
d_call: NA
v_call: TRBV5-6
j_call: TRBJ1-3
cdr3_nt: TGTGCCAGCAGCCCGACCTGGACTTCTGGAAACACCATATATTTT
cdr3_aa: CASSPTWTSGNTIYF

clone_size: NA
d_call: NA
v_call: TRBV6-2/TRBV6-3
j_call: TRBJ2-7
cdr3_nt: TGTGCCAGCAGTTACACATGGAGCTCCTACGAGCAGTACTTC
cdr3_aa: CASSYTWSSYEQYF